This TCR beta chain was recorded in a study of T cell responses to AZD1222 COVID-19 vaccine. Concerning this clone itself: Antigen specificity is unknown.

V shed 4 bases and J shed 5 bases, with 16 bases lying between them. This CDR3 region has 15 residues. CDR1 is LGHDT, CDR2 YNNKEL, per germline (reference sequence). Assay used: immunoSEQ multiplex PCR; TCRdb lists only in-frame clones, some missing. The table shows over 45,000 clones, with approximately 85% occurring only once. Study outcomes and limitations: At baseline, just a handful of AZD1222 recipients tested seropositive. Among the donors, most were white British and more were female, and clonal diversity was possibly underestimated. Per reports, nearly half of all spike-specific TCRs target regions that are unmutated in variants.

The chain links TRBV3-1 (or the pseudogene TRBV3-2) to TRBJ2-3, with D hard to call. Sequenced here: peripheral blood, sampled on day 0 of MenACWY control vaccination. The sequence derives from an adult in good health. The CDR3: CASSPTQSKGDTQYF. As DNA, the CDR3 is TGTGCCAGCAGCCCCACCCAAAGTAAGGGAGATACGCAGTATTTT.